This entry is about one T cell receptor (beta chain). Compared with germline, one end of the junction differs, possibly owing to a read error. The table came from immunoSEQ multiplex PCR; TCRdb's copy has only in-frame clones and leaves some out. The data contain some 290,000 clones, 85% to 90% of them singletons. These data belong to a study of blood T cell repertoires in COVID-19. Study-wide background: From T cells, B-cell-depleted T cells, or PBMCs came the material, which was cDNA or gDNA.

In germline, CDR1 is LGHDT, CDR2 YNNKEL (reference sequence). This CDR3 contains 13 residues. This clonotype originated in a woman younger than 45 with COVID-19, enrolled during active disease. The chain joins TRBV3-1 (or the pseudogene TRBV3-2) to TRBJ2-7, with 7 bases identical to TRBD1. Sequenced: peripheral blood. The CDR3 sequence: CASSIGQAYEPYF. The DNA for the CDR3 is TGTGCCAGCAGTATAGGACAGGCTTACGAGCCGTACTTC.